These T cell receptor beta chains were read from a single sample in a study of blood T cell repertoires in COVID-19. Data came from immunoSEQ multiplex PCR; TCRdb stores just in-frame clones and leaves some out. The sample shows more than 85,000 clones, more than 75% of them seen only once. Sample: peripheral blood. Receptor source: a man aged 50-60 years with active or convalescent COVID-19. CDR3s include the opening cysteine and the closing phenylalanine or tryptophan. D genes are given only for firm matches. Clone size is not always given. Where it is, it says once, few, many or a class for expanded clones.

once	NA	TRBJ1-1	TRBV3-1/TRBV3-2	CASSQPPREAFF	TGTGCCAGCAGCCAACCACCCAGAGAAGCTTTCTTT
few	TRBD2	TRBJ2-3	TRBV9	CASSVGVGGYTDTQYF	TGTGCCAGCAGCGTAGGCGTCGGGGGGTACACAGATACGCAGTATTTT
NA	NA	TRBJ1-6	TRBV10-3	CAISESEVGDNSPLHF	TGTGCCATCAGTGAGTCGGAGGTTGGGGATAATTCACCCCTCCACTTT
NA	NA	TRBJ2-2	TRBV4-1	CASSQALFTGELFF	TGCGCCAGCAGCCAAGCACTTTTTACCGGGGAGCTGTTTTTT
few	NA	TRBJ2-3	TRBV11-2	CASSLNAAGTQYF	TGTGCCAGCAGCTTAAATGCTGCGGGGACGCAGTATTTT
NA	NA	TRBJ1-2	TRBV5-6	CASSLDIEEGYTF	TGTGCCAGCAGCCTGGACATCGAGGAAGGCTACACCTTC
once	NA	TRBJ2-3	TRBV9	CASSVAALRTDTQYF	TGTGCCAGCAGCGTAGCCGCACTCCGCACAGATACGCAGTATTTT
NA	NA	TRBJ2-6	TRBV24-1	CATSDTRTGESGANVLTF	TGTGCCACCAGTGACACCCGGACGGGAGAGTCTGGGGCCAACGTCCTGACTTTC
NA	TRBD1	TRBJ1-5	TRBV14	CASSQTGGADQPQHF	TGTGCCAGCAGCCAGACAGGGGGAGCGGATCAGCCCCAGCATTTT
NA	NA	TRBJ2-1	TRBV19	CASSPRLVNEQFF	TGTGCCAGTAGTCCGCGACTAGTTAATGAGCAGTTCTTC
NA	TRBD1	TRBJ2-7	TRBV28	CASSLSGTGNYEQYF	TGTGCCAGCAGTTTAAGCGGGACAGGGAACTACGAGCAGTACTTC
NA	TRBD2	TRBJ2-5	TRBV11-2	CASRRLAGGRETQYF	TGTGCCAGCCGAAGACTAGCGGGGGGGCGGGAGACCCAGTACTTC
NA	NA	TRBJ2-5	TRBV7-9	CASSLLREQETQYF	TGTGCCAGCAGCTTACTTAGAGAACAAGAGACCCAGTACTTC
NA	TRBD1	TRBJ1-6	TRBV28	CASSAGTAYSPLHF	TGTGCCAGCAGTGCCGGGACAGCGTATTCACCCCTCCACTTT
NA	TRBD1	TRBJ1-6	TRBV19	CASSFTGTGIYSPLHF	TGTGCCAGTAGCTTTACCGGGACAGGGATTTATTCACCCCTCCACTTT
NA	TRBD2	TRBJ2-5	TRBV27	CASSLSPGGPQETQYF	TGTGCCAGCAGTTTATCCCCGGGGGGGCCTCAAGAGACCCAGTACTTC
NA	TRBD1	TRBJ1-5	TRBV7-9	CASSLGGTVSQPQHF	TGTGCCAGCAGCTTAGGAGGGACAGTTTCTCAGCCCCAGCATTTT
NA	TRBD1	TRBJ2-1	TRBV9	CASSKTGFESNEQFF	TGTGCCAGCAGCAAGACAGGGTTCGAAAGCAATGAGCAGTTCTTC
few	TRBD1	TRBJ1-2	TRBV2	CASRQGQGSGYTF	TGTGCCAGCAGGCAAGGACAGGGGTCTGGCTACACCTTC
NA	TRBD1	TRBJ1-2	TRBV2	CASSVDRDTYGYTF	TGTGCCAGCAGTGTCGACAGGGATACCTATGGCTACACCTTC
NA	TRBD2	TRBJ2-3	TRBV5-4	CASSSGGGANTDTQYF	TGTGCCAGCAGCTCGGGGGGGGGCGCAAACACAGATACGCAGTATTTT
few	NA	TRBJ1-5	TRBV28	CASSFPGASNQPQHF	TGTGCCAGCAGTTTCCCAGGGGCGAGCAATCAGCCCCAGCATTTT
few	TRBD2	TRBJ2-2	TRBV3-1/TRBV3-2	CASSQASGGVAGELFF	TGTGCCAGCAGCCAAGCTAGCGGGGGAGTGGCCGGGGAGCTGTTTTTT
NA	TRBD2	TRBJ2-1	TRBV5-4	CASSLGGTSSNEQFF	TGTGCCAGCAGCTTGGGAGGGACTAGCTCGAATGAGCAGTTCTTC
once	TRBD2	TRBJ2-3	TRBV6-2/TRBV6-3	CASSFSGGAADTQYF	TGTGCCAGCAGTTTTAGCGGGGGGGCAGCAGATACGCAGTATTTT
NA	NA	TRBJ1-6	TRBV25-1	CASSFSSGANSPLHF	TGTGCCAGCAGTTTCAGCTCAGGGGCCAATTCACCCCTCCACTTT
NA	NA	TRBJ1-3	TRBV29-1	CSVYSTGNTIYF	TGCAGCGTTTATAGTACGGGAAACACCATATATTTT
NA	NA	TRBJ2-5	TRBV6-1	CASSDFQGRETQYF	TGTGCCAGCAGTGATTTCCAGGGGCGAGAGACCCAGTACTTC
NA	NA	TRBJ2-7	TRBV9	CASSKTAHYSYEQYF	TGTGCCAGCAGCAAGACAGCACATTACTCCTACGAGCAGTACTTC
once	NA	TRBJ2-3	TRBV7-2	CASSLDAGYTDTQYF	TGTGCCAGCAGCTTAGATGCGGGGTACACAGATACGCAGTATTTT
NA	TRBD1	TRBJ1-5	TRBV6-6	CASTGQGDQPQHF	TGTGCCAGCACAGGACAGGGGGATCAGCCCCAGCATTTT
NA	TRBD1	TRBJ1-4	TRBV28	CASTPGGSNEKLFF	TGTGCCAGCACCCCAGGGGGTTCTAATGAAAAACTGTTTTTT
NA	NA	TRBJ1-1	TRBV11-2	CASSPRTAEAFF	TGTGCCAGCAGCCCGCGCACCGCTGAAGCTTTCTTT
many	NA	TRBJ2-7	TRBV5-6	CASSPAGGNEQYF	TGTGCCAGCAGTCCGGCGGGCGGGAACGAGCAGTACTTC
NA	NA	TRBJ2-1	TRBV14	CASSQPLREQFF	TGTGCCAGCAGCCAGCCCCTCCGGGAGCAGTTCTTC
NA	NA	TRBJ2-3	TRBV5-1	CASSSDGSLADTQYF	TGCGCCAGCAGCTCCGACGGTTCCCTAGCAGATACGCAGTATTTT
many	NA	TRBJ2-3	TRBV10-1	CASSESQGSDTQYF	TGCGCCAGCAGTGAGTCGCAGGGGTCAGATACGCAGTATTTT
few	TRBD2	TRBJ2-1	TRBV9	CASSPPAGVSYNEQFF	TGTGCCAGCAGCCCCCCAGCGGGGGTGAGCTACAATGAGCAGTTCTTC
NA	TRBD1	TRBJ1-5	TRBV30	CAWSGPATGPQPQHF	TGTGCCTGGAGTGGCCCCGCGACAGGGCCCCAGCCCCAGCATTTT
NA	TRBD1	TRBJ2-4	TRBV24-1	CATSDFTGGGKNIQYF	TGTGCCACCAGTGATTTTACAGGGGGCGGCAAAAACATTCAGTACTTC
NA	NA	TRBJ1-2	TRBV5-1	CASSYGQNGNYGYTF	TGCGCCAGCAGCTACGGACAGAACGGTAACTATGGCTACACCTTC